The 27 T cell receptor beta chains in this list originate from one sample, sequenced in a study of T cell repertoires in cytomegalovirus infection. TCRdb re-derived calls from the reads in MiXCR, one entry per CDR3 protein. The table has more than 400,000 distinct CDR3 sequences, about 26% seen once; the top ten hold under 15%. The sample was PBMCs. Receptors were obtained from a human donor in good health (CMV status not recorded). Some clones in this sample may be carry-over from other donors' samples.

The rearrangement links TRBV10-3 to TRBJ1-1, with a weak D call TRBD1 (6 bases). V lost 4 bases and J lost 1, with 13 bases in between. The CDR3 extends over 15 amino acids. The germline gives CDR1 ENHRY, CDR2 SYGVKD. CDR3 sequence: CAISGAGAENTEAFF. In DNA, the CDR3 is TGTGCCATCAGTGGAGCAGGGGCGGAGAACACTGAAGCTTTCTTT.

This clonotype has at least ten counts. The rearrangement uses TRBV7-2 and TRBJ2-3; 8 bases agree with TRBD2. The CDR3 is 15 amino acids. With 8 bases clipped from V and 6 bases from J, the junction kept 13 bases outside the gene matches. The germline V gene encodes CDR1 SGHTA and CDR2 FQGNSA. The CDR3 loop reads CASRPAGVNGDTQYF. CDR3 DNA: TGTGCCAGCCGACCAGCGGGAGTCAATGGTGATACGCAGTATTTT.

This clonotype was counted many times. The DNA for the CDR3 is TGTGCCAGCAGCTTAGGGGCCAGCGGGAGGAGAGAGCAGTACGTC. Residues: CASSLGASGRREQYV. The V call is TRBV7-2, the J call TRBJ2-7; the match to TRBD2 covers 9 bases. This CDR3 has 15 residues. V lost 1 base, J lost 7 bases, and 8 bases stayed unmatched. Germline V lookup: CDR1 SGHTA, CDR2 FQGNSA.

In this sample, this clonotype turned up a few times. The chain employs TRBV6-2 or TRBV6-3 and TRBJ2-1; D is uncertain. The germline V gene has CDR1 MNHEY and CDR2 SVGEGT. V was cut by 5 bases and J by 0 bases, with 8 bases left in between. The CDR3 has 14 amino acids. The CDR3 region has the DNA TGTGCCAGCAGTGAACTGGGCTCCTACAATGAGCAGTTCTTC. Its translation is CASSELGSYNEQFF.

The gene calls are TRBV7-2 and TRBJ2-1; a possible D gene is TRBD1 (5 bases). CDR3 length equals 16 residues. Per germline, CDR1 SGHTA and CDR2 FQGNSA. V was clipped by 2 bases and J by 6 bases, with 17 bases between them. CDR3 residues: CASSLLRFPRGNEQFF. CDR3 nucleotide sequence: TGTGCCAGCAGCTTATTGCGGTTTCCTAGGGGCAATGAGCAGTTCTTC.

CDR3 bases: TGTGCCAGCAGCAGGACAGGGGTTATGTCCTACGAGCAGTACGTC. Residues: CASSRTGVMSYEQYV. The J gene is TRBJ2-7, the V gene TRBV2, with 9 bases lining up with TRBD1. This CDR3 is built from 15 residues. J was trimmed by 1 base and V by 6 bases; bases with no gene match: 7. Germline CDR1 and CDR2: SNHLY and FYNNEI.

The V call is TRBV29-1, the J call TRBJ1-3; D gene unclear. Germline lookup yields CDR1 SQVTM and CDR2 ANQGSEA. This CDR3 region has 12 residues. Trimming shortened V by 7 bases and J by 0 bases, and 7 bases separated the two germline ends. The CDR3 protein is CSAEGSGNTIYF. The CDR3 DNA reads as TGCAGCGCTGAGGGCTCTGGAAACACCATATATTTT.

In its sample, this clonotype was seen a few times. The J gene is TRBJ2-5, the V gene TRBV6-5; 9 positions match TRBD2. The CDR3 sequence is 17 residues long. CDR1 is MNHEY and CDR2 is SVGAGI in the germline V gene. J lost 1 base, V lost 4 bases, and 10 bases had no gene match. The CDR3 DNA follows: TGTGCCAGCAGTTCCCAAGTTGTAGCGGGAGTCCAAGAGACCCAGTACTTC. It specifies CASSSQVVAGVQETQYF.

This clonotype was seen repeatedly, ten times or more. This chain joins TRBV7-8 and TRBJ2-7; no firm D call. The CDR3 consists of 14 residues. The V gene's germline CDR1 is SGHVS and CDR2 FQNEAQ. V was trimmed by 5 bases and J by 3 bases, leaving 14 bases between them. The CDR3 nucleotides read TGTGCCAGCAGCCACCGACACTCGGACTACGAGCAGTACGTC. Encoded protein: CASSHRHSDYEQYV.

This clonotype was seen a handful of times. The V and J genes are TRBV28 and TRBJ2-7, with 8 bases lining up with TRBD2. Trimming took 3 bases from V and 0 from J; bases not matched to a gene: 13. CDR1 MDHEN and CDR2 SYDVKM come from the germline V gene. This CDR3 is built from 18 residues. In DNA form, the CDR3 reads TGTGCCAGCAGTTTGGAGCTGAAACTAGCGGCGACCTCCTACGAGCAGTACTTC. Protein product: CASSLELKLAATSYEQYF.

This chain's CDR3 is CASSYGTQYF. The CDR3 DNA reads TGTGCCAGCAGTTATGGAACCCAGTACTTC. The rearrangement uses TRBV6-2 or TRBV6-3 and TRBJ2-5; D call uncertain. Germline V lookup: CDR1 MNHEY, CDR2 SVGEGT. This CDR3 has 10 amino acids. Trimming removed 3 bases at V and 8 bases at J, with 4 bases between.

This clonotype occurred a few times. The chain couples TRBV6-6 to TRBJ2-2; D possibly uses TRBD1 or TRBD2 (5 bases each). The V end was cut by 0 bases, the J end by 3 bases, with 11 bases between. The germline CDR1 and CDR2 sequences are MNHNY and SVGAGI (reference sequence). CDR3 size: 16 residues. The CDR3 loop is CASSYSRDLYTGELFF. Written as DNA, the CDR3 is TGTGCCAGCAGTTACTCCCGGGACCTATACACCGGGGAGCTGTTTTTT.

The genes are TRBV7-9 and TRBJ2-4; D remains unclear. The CDR3 has 16 residues. Germline CDR1 reads SEHNR; CDR2 reads FQNEAQ (reference sequence). V was trimmed by 0 bases and J by 1 base, leaving 10 bases between them. The CDR3 reads CASSLAPHRAKNIQYF. The CDR3 DNA follows: TGTGCCAGCAGCTTAGCACCCCACCGGGCCAAAAACATTCAGTACTTC.

This clonotype turned up a few times. V usage is TRBV24-1 and J usage is TRBJ2-2; unclear D gene. Trimming took 3 bases from V and 2 from J, leaving 9 bases between them. The CDR3 covers 15 residues. Germline assignment: CDR1 KGHDR and CDR2 SFDVKD. DNA of the CDR3: TGTGCCACCAGTGATCCCGGGCCCAACACCGGGGAGCTGTTTTTT. Amino acids: CATSDPGPNTGELFF.

The gene calls are TRBV7-2 and TRBJ2-7, with a possible D match to TRBD1 (5 bases). Germline V gene data show CDR1 as SGHTA and CDR2 as FQGNSA. There are 12 residues in the CDR3. CDR3 DNA: TGTCCCCAGACAGAGTTAAACTACGAGCAGTACGTC. The encoded protein is CPQTELNYEQYV.

About this clonotype itself: One end of the junction is discordant with germline, which a read error may explain. The CDR3 bases are TGTGCCAGTAGTCCCACGCGAGGCATGAACACTGACGCTTTCTTT. Translation gives CASSPTRGMNTDAFF. This chain connects TRBV19 to TRBJ1-1; D unclear. There are 15 residues in the CDR3. Germline CDR1 reads LNHDA; CDR2 reads SQIVND (reference sequence).

This clonotype was observed a handful of times. The chain joins TRBV19 to TRBJ2-7; D remains ambiguous. CDR3 length equals 15 residues. Looked up from germline, CDR1 is LNHDA and CDR2 is SQIVND (reference sequence). The V gene lost 6 bases and the J gene lost 2 bases, with 17 bases spanning the gap. The CDR3 loop is CASSRTVEETYEQYF. In DNA, the CDR3 is TGTGCCAGTAGCAGAACAGTGGAAGAAACCTACGAGCAGTACTTC. The full variable domain, completed using reference TRBV19 and TRBJ2-7, is DGGITQSPKYLFRKEGQNVTLSCEQNLNHDAMYWYRQDPGQGLRLIYYSQIVNDFQKGDIAEGYSVSREKKESFPLTVTSAQKNPTAFYLCASSRTVEETYEQYFGPGTRLTVT.

This clonotype was observed a single time. The chain combines TRBV4-3 with TRBJ2-1; tentatively, D is TRBD1 or TRBD2 (5 bases each). The CDR3 totals 14 residues. V lost 0 bases and J lost 4, with 7 bases in between. Germline V lookup: CDR1 LGHNA, CDR2 YSLEER. CDR3 bases: TGCGCCAGCAGCCAAGAGGGGGTTTACAATGAGCAGTTCTTC. Translating gives CASSQEGVYNEQFF.

This clonotype has more than one count but fewer than ten. The V gene is TRBV29-1, the J gene TRBJ2-7; 11 bases agree with TRBD1. V gave up 4 bases and J gave up 6 bases; unmatched junction bases: 11. In germline, CDR1 is SQVTM, CDR2 ANQGSEA. CDR3 length: 15 residues. CDR3 sequence (DNA): TGCAGCGTTGGAGCCGGGACAGGGGGAATAGGCGAGCAGTACTTC. This encodes CSVGAGTGGIGEQYF.

This clonotype was seen only a few times. A much larger clone differs by one base, so this may be a read error. The chain employs TRBV11-2 and TRBJ2-1, with TRBD2 matching over 10 bases. J lost 2 bases, V lost 4 bases, and 2 bases had no gene match. The CDR3 loop spans 15 amino acids. Germline V gives CDR1 SGHAT, CDR2 FQNNGV. This CDR3 reads CASSYGTSAYNEQFF. The DNA of the CDR3 is TGTGCCAGCAGCTATGGGACTAGCGCCTACAATGAGCAGTTCTTC.

CDR3 nucleotides: TGTGCCACCAGTGTGGGGGAGACCCAGTACTTC. This sequence encodes CATSVGETQYF. This sequence joins TRBV24-1 and TRBJ2-5; D unclear. This CDR3 region has 11 residues. V was cut by 5 bases and J by 5 bases, with 5 bases left in between. CDR1 KGHDR and CDR2 SFDVKD come from the germline V gene.

The chain couples TRBV10-3 to TRBJ2-3, with 13 nucleotides matching TRBD2. This CDR3 comprises 17 residues. The germline CDR1 and CDR2 sequences are ENHRY and SYGVKD. V lost 6 bases to trimming and J lost 6 bases; unmatched junction nucleotides: 12. CDR3 in amino acids: CAIRATSGRSQVDTQYF. The CDR3 DNA reads as TGTGCCATCAGAGCGACTAGCGGGAGGTCTCAGGTGGATACGCAGTATTTT.

CDR3 DNA sequence: TGTGCCAGCAGCCCGGGGCCCTACTCCTACGAGCAGTACTTC. As protein: CASSPGPYSYEQYF. This chain uses TRBV12-3 or TRBV12-4 with TRBJ2-7; D assignment may be TRBD1 or TRBD2 (5 bases each). The V end was cut by 6 bases, the J end by 0 bases, with 12 bases between. The CDR3 is 14 residues long.

The rearrangement links TRBV28 to TRBJ1-4, with D possibly TRBD1 on 6 matching bases. Germline CDR1 and CDR2: MDHEN and SYDVKM. CDR3 length equals 15 residues. V lost 8 bases and J 7 bases, leaving 20 bases between the germline ends. As DNA, the CDR3 is TGTGCCAGCCATGCATTCAGGGGAGGAGTTGAAAAACTGTTTTTT. This codes for CASHAFRGGVEKLFF.

The V gene is TRBV30, the J gene TRBJ2-5; maybe TRBD1 (6 bases). Germline V lookup: CDR1 GTSNPN, CDR2 SVGIG (reference sequence). This CDR3 is 13 amino acids long. Trimming took off 3 bases at V and 2 bases at J, with 10 bases between the two ends. The CDR3 here is CAWRGAGQETQYF. In DNA, the CDR3 is TGTGCCTGGAGGGGGGCAGGGCAAGAGACCCAGTACTTC. Full variable domain (outside the CDR3, taken from reference TRBV30 and TRBJ2-5): SQTIHQWPATLVQPVGSPLSLECTVEGTSNPNLYWYRQAAGRGLQLLFYSVGIGQISSEVPQNLSASRPQDRQFILSSKKLLLSDSGFYLCAWRGAGQETQYFGPGTRLLVL.

This clonotype turned up a few times. The chain links TRBV13 to TRBJ2-3, with TRBD1 matching over 11 bases. CDR1 is PRHDT, CDR2 FYEKMQ, per germline (reference sequence). This CDR3 is built from 17 residues. The J segment lost 4 bases and the V segment lost 5 bases, leaving 11 bases of the junction unmatched. CDR3 loop: CASSAAPGQGAPDTQYF. CDR3 bases: TGTGCCAGCAGCGCCGCCCCCGGACAGGGGGCCCCAGATACGCAGTATTTT.

The gene calls are TRBV11-3 and TRBJ2-1; D ambiguous. The CDR3 has 14 residues. Germline V CDR1 and CDR2: SGHNT, YENEEA. V was trimmed by 6 bases and J by 4 bases, leaving 13 bases between them. The CDR3 is CASSSRIGYNEQFF. CDR3 coding DNA: TGTGCCAGCAGTTCCCGAATAGGTTACAATGAGCAGTTCTTC.